This T cell receptor beta chain was identified in a study of cytotoxic CD8 clonotypes in ibrutinib-treated CLL. Study as a whole: Patients attained some 25 partial and 2 complete responses; at median about 70 months, roughly 15 remained remitted while some 12 progressed.

Study outcomes and limitations: Public clonotypes (which were uncommon) either contracted or remained stable on treatment. Upon ibrutinib response clonality rose, and upon progression it fell back toward baseline.

Concerning this clone: Its cognate antigen is unknown.

The CDR3 is 15 amino acids. V shed 1 base, J shed 5 bases, and the junction held 6 bases outside the gene matches. CDR1 SGHRS and CDR2 YFSETQ come from the germline V gene. The data were produced by immunoSEQ multiplex PCR, yet TCRdb's version contains in-frame clones alone and is incomplete. The data contain some 310,000 clones, around four fifths of them singletons. This receptor was taken from a human donor with chronic lymphocytic leukemia. The gene calls are TRBV5-1 and TRBJ1-1, with 9 positions matching TRBD1. The source material was PBMCs, sampled before ibrutinib treatment. The CDR3 nucleotides read TGCGCCAGCAGCTTGTTGACAGGGGGTAGTACTGAAGCTTTCTTT. This sequence encodes CASSLLTGGSTEAFF.